One and the same sample provided the 20 T cell receptor beta chains below, sequenced in a study of shared clonotypes between healthy human individuals. The table came from immunoSEQ multiplex PCR; TCRdb's copy has only in-frame clones and leaves some out. The sample yields 450,000 to 600,000 clones, 79% seen once. Sequencing was carried out using PBMCs. The receptor source for this set is a woman in her 40s in good health. Some clones in this sample may be carry-over from other donors' samples.

The chain carries TRBV30 and TRBJ2-2, with 11 bases aligning to TRBD2. Germline loops: CDR1 GTSNPN, CDR2 SVGIG (reference sequence). This CDR3 has 17 amino acids. Unmatched junction bases numbered 11, after V lost 2 bases and J lost 6 bases. DNA of the CDR3: TGTGCCTGGAGTCGGCTAGCGGGAGGTAGGATGGCCGGGGAGCTGTTTTTT. Its translation: CAWSRLAGGRMAGELFF.

The chain carries TRBV9 and TRBJ2-1; D perhaps matches TRBD1 (6 bases). This CDR3 spans 15 amino acids. Germline assignment: CDR1 SGDLS and CDR2 YYNGEE. V lost 1 base and J lost 2, with 10 bases in between. DNA of the CDR3: TGTGCCAGCAGCGTACTAGGGGGTGCCTACAATGAGCAGTTCTTC. This gives the protein CASSVLGGAYNEQFF.

This clone was detected once. The V and J genes are TRBV5-8 and TRBJ1-3, with D perhaps TRBD1 (6 bases). The germline V and J ends were trimmed by 0 bases and 8 bases, with 18 bases remaining between them. The germline V gene has CDR1 SGHTS and CDR2 YDEGEE. The CDR3 sequence is 16 residues long. In DNA, the CDR3 is TGTGCCAGCAGCTTGGGGAGGACAGCGTTTGGGGACACCATATATTTT. Translated: CASSLGRTAFGDTIYF. Filled out from reference TRBV5-8 and TRBJ1-3, the complete variable domain reads EAGVTQSPTHLIKTRGQQATLRCSPISGHTSVYWYQQALGLGLQFLLWYDEGEERNRGNFPPRFSGRQFPNYSSELNVNALELEDSALYLCASSLGRTAFGDTIYFGEGSWLTVV.

The chain employs TRBV12-5 and TRBJ1-3, with 10 bases lining up with TRBD1. The junction had 5 bases not matched to a gene; V was cut back by 5 bases and J by 1 base. The CDR3 length is 16 residues. CDR1 LGHNT and CDR2 FRNRAP come from the germline V gene. Written as DNA, the CDR3 is TGTGCTAGTGGTCCGGGACAGGGGTTTTCTGGAAACACCATATATTTT. This codes for CASGPGQGFSGNTIYF.

In the case of this clone: Distinct nucleotide sequences in the sample also encode this CDR3. The chain has TRBV27 and TRBJ2-5, with 7 bases identical to TRBD2. The J segment lost 5 bases and the V segment lost 2 bases, leaving 2 bases of the junction unmatched. Germline loops: CDR1 MNHEY, CDR2 SMNVEV (reference sequence). The CDR3 covers 13 residues. The CDR3 DNA reads TGTGCCAGCAGTTTAGGGCGGGAGGAGACCCAGTACTTC. It yields the protein CASSLGREETQYF.

This chain uses TRBV29-1 with TRBJ1-4, with TRBD1 matching over 9 bases. Per germline, CDR1 SQVTM and CDR2 ANQGSEA. The CDR3 loop spans 12 amino acids. After removal of 7 bases from V and 4 bases from J, the junction contained 1 base not matched to a gene. The CDR3 DNA follows: TGCAGCGGGACAGGGGATAATGAAAAACTGTTTTTT. This sequence encodes CSGTGDNEKLFF.

This clone has only a few counts. V usage is TRBV5-4 and J usage is TRBJ1-2; D not certain. The CDR3 spans 15 residues. With 0 bases removed from V and 1 base from J, the gap between germline ends came to 10 bases. Germline V gene sequence: CDR1 SGHNT, CDR2 YYREEE (reference sequence). Here the CDR3 reads CASSLVPEYNYGYTF. CDR3 coding DNA: TGTGCCAGCAGCTTGGTCCCAGAATATAACTATGGCTACACCTTC.

The V call is TRBV29-1, the J call TRBJ2-4; D is possibly TRBD2 (6 bases). The CDR3 covers 13 residues. The V gene's germline CDR1 is SQVTM and CDR2 ANQGSEA. Trimming left V 4 bases short and J 7 bases short, with 14 bases between. Here the CDR3 DNA reads TGCAGCGTTGTAACCACTGGAGGGAACATTCAGTACTTC. Protein product: CSVVTTGGNIQYF.

Only a few counts were recorded for this clone. In DNA form, the CDR3 reads TGTGCCAGCAGTTACTCGATAGCGCAGGGCTACGAGCAGTACTTC. Translating gives CASSYSIAQGYEQYF. The chain joins TRBV6-6 to TRBJ2-7; either TRBD1 or TRBD2 may fit D (5 bases each). CDR1 is MNHNY and CDR2 is SVGAGI in the germline V gene (reference sequence). The V end was cut by 0 bases, the J end by 3 bases, with 12 bases between. The CDR3 is made up of 15 amino acids.

The chain uses TRBV7-6 and TRBJ1-3, with 7 nucleotides matching TRBD1. Per the germline V gene, CDR1 is SGHVS and CDR2 is FNYEAQ. Trimming took 5 bases from V and 3 from J; bases not matched to a gene: 10. There are 16 residues in the CDR3. The CDR3 DNA follows: TGTGCCAGCAGCCCTTCAGGGGGACAAAGTGGAAACACCATATATTTT. Translated: CASSPSGGQSGNTIYF.

The V call is TRBV2, the J call TRBJ1-2, with 9 bases matching TRBD1. V lost 4 bases to trimming and J lost 8 bases; unmatched junction nucleotides: 17. The CDR3 extends over 17 amino acids. Germline V gene data show CDR1 as SNHLY and CDR2 as FYNNEI. The CDR3 reads CASSGTGEAPGSWGYTF. CDR3 DNA: TGTGCCAGCAGTGGGACAGGGGAGGCCCCGGGATCGTGGGGCTACACCTTC. Supplemented by reference TRBV2 and TRBJ1-2, the full variable domain reads EPEVTQTPSHQVTQMGQEVILRCVPISNHLYFYWYRQILGQKVEFLVSFYNNEISEKSEIFDDQFSVERPDGSNFTLKIRSTKLEDSAMYFCASSGTGEAPGSWGYTFGSGTRLTVV.

This chain connects TRBV14 to TRBJ2-5, with D possibly being TRBD2 (6 bases). V gave up 5 bases and J gave up 5 bases, with 9 bases separating them. Per the germline V gene, CDR1 is SGHDN and CDR2 is FVKESK. The CDR3 totals 12 residues. CDR3 residues: CASSWGVETQYF. The CDR3 coding sequence is TGTGCCAGCAGCTGGGGGGTGGAGACCCAGTACTTC.

The gene calls are TRBV5-4 and TRBJ2-5; TRBD2 matches at 13 bases. In germline, CDR1 is SGHNT, CDR2 YYREEE (reference sequence). V dropped 5 bases and J dropped 5; count of bases not matched to a gene: 9. CDR3 length: 16 amino acids. The CDR3 DNA reads as TGTGCCAGCAGTACGAGGACTAGCGGGAGTGGTGAGACCCAGTACTTC. This codes for CASSTRTSGSGETQYF.

This chain joins TRBV27 and TRBJ2-7; the match to TRBD2 covers 10 bases. Germline values: CDR1 MNHEY, CDR2 SMNVEV (reference sequence). This CDR3 spans 15 amino acids. Trimming removed 5 bases from V and 6 bases from J; junction bases left unmatched: 10. The chain's CDR3 is CASSPKAGGPGEQYF. DNA of the CDR3: TGTGCCAGCAGTCCCAAAGCGGGAGGGCCTGGCGAGCAGTACTTC.

The chain employs TRBV28 and TRBJ2-7; 9 nucleotides match TRBD1. The length of the CDR3 is 21 residues. With V trimmed by 4 bases and J by 7 bases, 29 bases remained unmatched. Per germline, CDR1 MDHEN and CDR2 SYDVKM. CDR3 sequence: CASSWVGGRTGEPIRYGEQYF. The CDR3 DNA follows: TGTGCCAGCAGTTGGGTCGGAGGAAGGACAGGGGAGCCCATCCGGTATGGGGAGCAGTACTTC.

The chain carries TRBV5-1 and TRBJ2-7; 15 nucleotides match TRBD2. This CDR3 has 16 amino acids. Per germline, CDR1 SGHRS and CDR2 YFSETQ. J gave up 6 bases and V 0 bases, and 4 bases lay outside the gene matches. The CDR3 DNA reads TGCGCCAGCAGCTTGGCCCCGGGACTAGCGGGAGGCGAGCAGTACTTC. It yields the protein CASSLAPGLAGGEQYF.

This rearrangement joins TRBV5-1 to TRBJ2-5; no clear D. CDR1 is SGHRS, CDR2 YFSETQ, per germline. There are 15 residues in the CDR3. Trimming took 2 bases from V and 2 from J, leaving 13 bases between them. The CDR3 reads CASSLTGFEQETQYF. The CDR3 DNA reads TGCGCCAGCAGCTTAACTGGGTTTGAACAAGAGACCCAGTACTTC.

The chain recombines TRBV5-4 with TRBJ1-1; D possibly corresponds to TRBD1 (6 bases). The germline V and J ends were trimmed by 4 bases and 5 bases, with 15 bases remaining between them. The germline V gene encodes CDR1 SGHNT and CDR2 YYREEE (reference sequence). This CDR3 contains 14 residues. DNA for the CDR3: TGTGCCAGCAGCGTTACAGGGAGGAATACTGAAGCTTTCTTT. It codes for CASSVTGRNTEAFF.

The rearrangement uses TRBV19 and TRBJ1-5, with a weak D call TRBD1 (5 bases). The CDR3 loop spans 15 amino acids. Germline CDR1 reads LNHDA; CDR2 reads SQIVND (reference sequence). Trimming removed 6 bases at V and 7 bases at J, with 19 bases between. The CDR3 loop is CASREMGQSRQPQHF. CDR3 coding DNA: TGTGCCAGTAGGGAAATGGGGCAATCGAGGCAGCCCCAGCATTTT.

CDR3 loop: CASSPSRGSYEQYF. CDR3 nucleotide sequence: TGTGCCAGCAGCCCTAGCCGGGGATCCTACGAGCAGTACTTC. The rearrangement uses TRBV7-2 and TRBJ2-7; D possibly corresponds to TRBD2 (5 bases). The CDR3 loop spans 14 amino acids. From germline, CDR1 is SGHTA and CDR2 FQGNSA. V lost 5 bases, J lost 1 base, and 12 bases lay in between.